The 2 T cell receptor beta chains in this list originate from one sample, sequenced in a study of blood T cell repertoires in COVID-19. Produced via immunoSEQ multiplex PCR; TCRdb's table is partial and in-frame only. The sample includes fewer than 70,000 clones, more than 85% of them seen just once. The sample taken for sequencing was peripheral blood. Receptors were obtained from a man between 45 and 60 years old with active COVID-19.

The CDR3 sequence is CASSQELPNPGNTIYF. The DNA of the CDR3 is TGCGCCAGCAGCCAAGAGCTACCGAACCCTGGAAACACCATATATTTT. The chain carries TRBV4-1 and TRBJ1-3; no firm D call. The CDR3 is made up of 16 amino acids. Between the trimmed V and J ends, which lost 0 bases and 2 bases, there was a span of 11 bases. From germline, CDR1 is MGHRA and CDR2 YSYEKL.

The chain links TRBV15 to TRBJ1-3; TRBD1 is a possible D gene (6 bases). The CDR3 is 14 residues long. The V gene lost 1 base and the J gene lost 4 bases, with 8 bases spanning the gap. CDR1 is LNHNV, CDR2 YYDKDF, per germline (reference sequence). CDR3 nucleotide sequence: TGTGCCACCAGCAGAGGACAGGAGGGAAACACCATATATTTT. The encoded protein is CATSRGQEGNTIYF.